The text below deals with one T cell receptor (beta chain). In the study's own analysis: Amplification from reference gene primers served as the basis for estimated nucleated cell counts. The repertoire was sequenced with immunoSEQ multiplex PCR; TCRdb's copy has only in-frame clones and lacks some. Clone size and the V and J calls come from that table; the DNA yielded D and trimming. The sample consists of 200,000 to 250,000 clones, under 90% of them appearing once. Germline-derived CDR1 and CDR2 are SGHRS and YFSETQ. The CDR3 totals 14 residues. J lost 4 bases, V lost 2 bases, and 5 bases had no gene match. This record comes from a study of blood T cell repertoires in COVID-19.

This TCR derives from a man in his sixties who had recovered from COVID-19. The gene calls are TRBV5-1 and TRBJ2-5; 7 nucleotides align to TRBD1. Sample: PBMCs or T cells enriched from blood (not recorded which). CDR3 residues: CASSFNPGGETQYF. The DNA of the CDR3 is TGCGCCAGCAGCTTTAACCCAGGGGGAGAGACCCAGTACTTC.